Given below is one TCR beta chain in context. Which antigen it targets is not known. Base qualities are missing; no much larger clone stands one base away. The data were obtained in a study of identifying expanded T cells in peripheral blood (dated by TCRdb to about 2019). Regarding the complete study: Technical replicates were generated by sequencing separate aliquots of the same genomic DNA pool, and four replicates were compared pairwise.

During the collection period, no immune events, such as infections, were documented for the healthy donors. Time-dependent variance in a beta-binomial model of T-cell clone differential abundance was calibrated using healthy-donor blood repertoires as a training cohort. The training cohort was composed of approximately ten healthy donors, 3 female and 7 male. Donor ages ranged from about 29 to 70 years, with an average of 43 years. Whole blood, obtained from a commercial supplier, was collected from each healthy donor at three time points spaced around two weeks apart. Genomic DNA was extracted from unsorted whole blood for immunosequencing. The immunoSEQ Assay, which uses bias-controlled multiplex PCR amplification of genomic DNA, was used to profile TCRbeta CDR3 regions. Turning to the authors' computational methods: The absolute abundance of each unique TCRbeta CDR3 region was quantified after sequences were collapsed and filtered. Differential abundance was assessed using a binomial (Fisher-equivalent) model and a beta-binomial model in which time-dependent variance fitted from healthy donors was added. Clones with fewer than 5 combined templates were excluded, and clones with Benjamini-Hochberg FDR below 0.01 were called differentially abundant. The form v = (b*log(k)+a)^2 was used to model beta-binomial variance as a function of total template count across the two samples. As stored in TCRdb, this immuneACCESS dataset retains in-frame rearrangements with V and J assigned. A fraction of the clones does not appear; measured against another copy, unresolved V genes explain less than half of the discrepancy, and the remainder lacks a known reason. From that table come the V and J calls and clone size; the DNA was used to work out D and trimming. The sample table lists about 78,000 clones, around 90% of them with a count of one. The top ten hold around 20% of the sample.

CDR1 and CDR2, per the germline V gene, are KGHSH and LQKENI. Including the terminal cysteine and phenylalanine, the CDR3 comprises 14 residues. The kept DNA is CDR3 alone, 42 bases in frame from the first base. The V end loses 1 base and the J end loses 1 base, and a stretch of 7 bases separates them. Study-wide conclusions, independent of this receptor: Across all healthy-donor time intervals, the beta-binomial model significantly cut both the number of clones called differentially abundant and the false-positive rate. Across all healthy donors, variance in clone template counts between two-week samples was found to increase significantly with total template count. The authors expected that over much longer intervals, such as months to years, biological variance in healthy repertoires might increase even further. The binomial model flagged approximately 1.2 differentially abundant clones between technical replicates, compared with about 16 over about two weeks and roughly 19 over about four weeks.

The receptor comes from a person aged 18 to 75 in good health. The chain is assembled from TRBV18 and TRBJ2-5, with an unclear D gene assignment. Sample: blood. The DNA is as follows: TGTGCCAGCTCACCACTTGACACCCAAGAGACCCAGTACTTC. It specifies CASSPLDTQETQYF.